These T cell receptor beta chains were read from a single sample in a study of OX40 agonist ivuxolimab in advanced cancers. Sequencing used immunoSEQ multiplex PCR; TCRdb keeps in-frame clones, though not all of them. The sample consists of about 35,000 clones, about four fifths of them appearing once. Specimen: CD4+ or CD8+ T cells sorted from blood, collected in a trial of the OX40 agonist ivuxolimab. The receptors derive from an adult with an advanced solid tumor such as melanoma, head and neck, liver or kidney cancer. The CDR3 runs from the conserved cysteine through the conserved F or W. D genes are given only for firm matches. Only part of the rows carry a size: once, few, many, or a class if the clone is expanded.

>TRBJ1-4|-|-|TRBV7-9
TGTGCCAGCAGCTCCACAGGTGGAAATGAAAAACTGTTTTTT
CASSSTGGNEKLFF
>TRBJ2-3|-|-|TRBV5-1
TGCGCCAGCAGCTTGGTTTCTGGGCAGGTAGATACGCAGTATTTT
CASSLVSGQVDTQYF
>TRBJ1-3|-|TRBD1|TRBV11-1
TGTGCCAGCAGCGGACAGGAGTCGAGCTCTGGAAACACCATATATTTT
CASSGQESSSGNTIYF
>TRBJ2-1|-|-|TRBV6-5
TGTGCCAGCAGTTACTCGTTGACAGGGAGGGGGAATGAGCAGTTCTTC
CASSYSLTGRGNEQFF
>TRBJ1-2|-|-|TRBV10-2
TGCGCCAGCACCGAGGGGCCTAACTATGGCTACACCTTC
CASTEGPNYGYTF
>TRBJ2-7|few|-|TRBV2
TGTGCCAGCAGTGACAGGGACGAGCAGTACTTC
CASSDRDEQYF
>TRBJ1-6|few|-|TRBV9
TGTGCCAGCAGCGTAGCAGGGAGCTCACCCCTCCACTTT
CASSVAGSSPLHF
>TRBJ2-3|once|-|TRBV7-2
TGTGCCAGCAGCTTAGTCGATAGGAGGGATACGCAGTATTTT
CASSLVDRRDTQYF
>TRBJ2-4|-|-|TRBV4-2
TGTGCCAGCAGCCAAGATCAGCGGGTAGCCAAAAACATTCAGTACTTC
CASSQDQRVAKNIQYF
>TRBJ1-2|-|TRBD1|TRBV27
TGTGCCAGTAGACTCAGGGGGCATATGGATGGCTACACCTTC
CASRLRGHMDGYTF
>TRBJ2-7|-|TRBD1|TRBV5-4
TGTGCCAGCAGCAGACGACAGGGCGGTCACGAGCAGTACTTC
CASSRRQGGHEQYF
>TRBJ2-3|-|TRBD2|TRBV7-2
TGTGCCAGCAGCTTAGGCCGGGGGGGCCCGGGAAATACGCAGTATTTT
CASSLGRGGPGNTQYF
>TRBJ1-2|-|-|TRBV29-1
TGCAGCGTTTCTATCGGCTATGGCTACACCTTC
CSVSIGYGYTF
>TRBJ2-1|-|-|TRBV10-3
TGTGCCATCAGTGACGGACACGTTTATGGTGAGCAGTTCTTC
CAISDGHVYGEQFF
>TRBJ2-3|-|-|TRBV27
TGTGCCAGCAGTTTATGGGGTGATAACACAGATACGCAGTATTTT
CASSLWGDNTDTQYF
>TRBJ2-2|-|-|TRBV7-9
TGTGCCAGCAGCATTGAACAGGGCGCCGGGGAGCTGTTTTTT
CASSIEQGAGELFF
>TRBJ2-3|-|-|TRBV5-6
TGTGCCAGCAGCTTTAGGCGGCCTAGCACAGATACGCAGTATTTT
CASSFRRPSTDTQYF